Each of the 16 T cell receptor beta chains below was sequenced from the same sample in a study of T cell responses to AZD1222 COVID-19 vaccine (dated by TCRdb to the early 2020s). The sample's time point label, decoded: baseline before first vaccination. Library preparation used the immunoSEQ multiplex PCR assay. Held by TCRdb, this immuneACCESS table contains in-frame sequences only and omits some clones. Under half of the omission traces to an unresolved V gene where checked; the cause of the rest is unknown. This sample lists tens of thousands of clones; approximately 80% were detected once. The ten most abundant clones make up 12% of the sample. The material sequenced was peripheral blood, taken on day 0 of AZD1222 vaccination. All receptors come from an adult in good health.

This clone has a handful of counts. The chain employs TRBV5-4 and TRBJ1-3, with a possible D match to TRBD1 (5 bases). The CDR3 is made up of 15 amino acids. Germline lookup yields CDR1 SGHNT and CDR2 YYREEE (reference sequence). The V end lost 4 bases, the J end lost 0 bases, and 11 bases lay between the germline ends. The CDR3 bases are TGTGCCAGCAGCAGACAGAGTAACTCTGGAAACACCATATATTTT. Protein product: CASSRQSNSGNTIYF.

V and J are TRBV5-1 and TRBJ2-5; unclear D gene. The length of the CDR3 is 12 residues. CDR1 is SGHRS, CDR2 YFSETQ, per germline. V dropped 4 bases and J dropped 5 bases, with 9 bases sitting between them. The CDR3 sequence: CASSQNKETQYF. The DNA of the CDR3 is TGCGCCAGCAGCCAAAATAAGGAGACCCAGTACTTC. Together with reference TRBV5-1 and TRBJ2-5, the CDR3 gives the full variable domain: KAGVTQTPRYLIKTRGQQVTLSCSPISGHRSVSWYQQTPGQGLQFLFEYFSETQRNKGNFPGRFSGRQFSNSRSEMNVSTLELGDSALYLCASSQNKETQYFGPGTRLLVL.

The chain employs TRBV5-1 and TRBJ1-6, with no clear D. V was clipped by 0 bases and J by 8 bases, with 3 bases between them. CDR1 is SGHRS and CDR2 is YFSETQ in the germline V gene. The CDR3 has 12 residues. The CDR3 here is CASSLGDSPLHF. CDR3 bases: TGCGCCAGCAGCTTGGGGGATTCACCCCTCCACTTT.

The chain joins TRBV24-1 to TRBJ1-4; D is undetermined. Germline CDR1 KGHDR, CDR2 SFDVKD. This CDR3 is built from 16 residues. V was trimmed by 5 bases and J by 5 bases, leaving 17 bases between them. CDR3 sequence reads: CATSALIQSPNEKLFF. In DNA form, the CDR3 reads TGTGCCACCAGTGCGCTAATTCAGTCTCCCAATGAAAAACTGTTTTTT.

This chain joins TRBV6-5 and TRBJ1-5; D ambiguous. V gave up 4 bases and J gave up 8 bases, with 18 bases separating them. Germline loops: CDR1 MNHEY, CDR2 SVGAGI. The length of the CDR3 is 15 residues. This CDR3 reads CASSSGLTSIKPQHF. The CDR3 DNA follows: TGTGCCAGCAGTTCGGGCCTAACTTCAATCAAGCCCCAGCATTTT.

With regard to this clone: A read error may explain this, as a much larger clone is one base away. The V call is TRBV14, the J call TRBJ2-7; D gene unclear. CDR3 size: 11 residues. CDR1 is SGHDN, CDR2 FVKESK, per germline. V lost 2 bases and J 3 bases, leaving 2 bases between the germline ends. The chain's CDR3 is CASSQFYEQYF. As DNA, the CDR3 is TGTGCCAGCAGCCAATTCTACGAGCAGTACTTC.

V usage is TRBV5-1 and J usage is TRBJ2-1, with 9 bases matching TRBD1. J lost 6 bases, V lost 1 base, and 5 bases had no gene match. The CDR3 length is 15 residues. Germline CDR1 is SGHRS and CDR2 is YFSETQ. CDR3 amino acids: CASSLRDRVLNEQFF. In DNA form, the CDR3 reads TGCGCCAGCAGCTTGCGGGACAGGGTTCTCAATGAGCAGTTCTTC.

The chain links TRBV6-2 or TRBV6-3 to TRBJ2-5, with TRBD2 identical over 11 bases. Per the germline V gene, CDR1 is MNHEY and CDR2 is SVGEGT. V shed 5 bases and J 9 bases; nucleotides not matched to a gene: 23. CDR3 length equals 19 residues. CDR3 protein: CASSGTLPGLAVAMAAQYF. DNA for the CDR3: TGTGCCAGCAGTGGCACGTTACCGGGACTAGCGGTGGCGATGGCGGCCCAGTACTTC.

This clone was detected a few times. The V gene is TRBV7-2, the J gene TRBJ2-7; 8 nucleotides line up with TRBD2. J lost 6 bases, V lost 5 bases, and 6 bases had no gene match. CDR3 length: 13 residues. Per the germline V gene, CDR1 is SGHTA and CDR2 is FQGNSA. The CDR3, as DNA: TGTGCCAGCAGCCTCGGGAGGGTAGGCGAGCAGTACTTC. Translating it yields CASSLGRVGEQYF.

This clone was detected only once. The chain couples TRBV19 to TRBJ2-3; a weak D match, TRBD1 (5 bases). V lost 4 bases, J lost 5 bases, and 16 bases lay in between. In germline, CDR1 is LNHDA, CDR2 SQIVND (reference sequence). This CDR3 is built from 15 residues. CDR3 nucleotide sequence: TGTGCCAGTAGTACTCTCTTAGGGGTCCGAGATACGCAGTATTTT. It is translated as CASSTLLGVRDTQYF.

In its sample, this clone was seen once. The chain uses TRBV5-1 and TRBJ2-1; TRBD1 matches 10 bases. CDR1 is SGHRS, CDR2 YFSETQ, per germline. V was pared by 5 bases and J by 7 bases, with 9 bases of the junction left unmatched. The CDR3 runs 15 residues. This chain's CDR3 is CASRPGTGVSNEQFF. The CDR3 DNA is TGCGCCAGCAGACCCGGGACAGGGGTTAGTAATGAGCAGTTCTTC.

The chain carries TRBV7-9 and TRBJ2-5; D is undetermined. The CDR3 is 15 residues long. The V gene lost 5 bases and the J gene lost 0 bases, with 13 bases spanning the gap. Germline-derived CDR1 and CDR2 are SEHNR and FQNEAQ (reference sequence). The CDR3 protein is CASSGNQEYQETQYF. The CDR3, as DNA: TGTGCCAGCAGCGGTAACCAGGAGTACCAAGAGACCCAGTACTTC.

The chain carries TRBV19 and TRBJ2-5, with TRBD2 matching over 9 bases. The CDR3 runs to 13 residues. The V gene end was trimmed by 7 bases and the J gene end by 4 bases; junction bases not matched to a gene: 4. Looked up from germline, CDR1 is LNHDA and CDR2 is SQIVND (reference sequence). The CDR3 reads CASKSSGRETQYF. CDR3 coding DNA: TGTGCCAGTAAAAGTAGCGGGAGAGAGACCCAGTACTTC.

The V gene is TRBV19, the J gene TRBJ1-1, with D tentatively TRBD1 (6 bases). The CDR3 is made up of 13 amino acids. Germline V gene lookup returns CDR1 LNHDA and CDR2 SQIVND (reference sequence). Trimming removed 6 bases from V and 5 bases from J, with 13 bases in between. CDR3 protein: CASSSQGRTEAFF. The CDR3 DNA follows: TGTGCCAGTAGCAGTCAGGGGCGTACTGAAGCTTTCTTT.

This clone was picked up a small number of times. The V call is TRBV12-5, the J call TRBJ2-1; 8 bases align to TRBD2. Germline CDR1 is LGHNT and CDR2 is FRNRAP. The CDR3 totals 14 residues. V lost 6 bases and J lost 7; bases outside the gene matches: 8. In nucleotides, the CDR3 is TGTGCTAGTGGAGGGCGGGGGGCGGATAATGAGCAGTTCTTC. It translates to CASGGRGADNEQFF.

The genes are TRBV2 and TRBJ1-2, with 8 nucleotides matching TRBD1. The length of the CDR3 is 15 residues. The V gene end was trimmed by 10 bases and the J gene end by 6 bases; junction bases not matched to a gene: 16. Germline V gene lookup returns CDR1 SNHLY and CDR2 FYNNEI. For the CDR3, the DNA is TGTGCCAATACGGTAGCGGGACAGGTTTCAGATGGCTACACCTTC. It translates to CANTVAGQVSDGYTF.